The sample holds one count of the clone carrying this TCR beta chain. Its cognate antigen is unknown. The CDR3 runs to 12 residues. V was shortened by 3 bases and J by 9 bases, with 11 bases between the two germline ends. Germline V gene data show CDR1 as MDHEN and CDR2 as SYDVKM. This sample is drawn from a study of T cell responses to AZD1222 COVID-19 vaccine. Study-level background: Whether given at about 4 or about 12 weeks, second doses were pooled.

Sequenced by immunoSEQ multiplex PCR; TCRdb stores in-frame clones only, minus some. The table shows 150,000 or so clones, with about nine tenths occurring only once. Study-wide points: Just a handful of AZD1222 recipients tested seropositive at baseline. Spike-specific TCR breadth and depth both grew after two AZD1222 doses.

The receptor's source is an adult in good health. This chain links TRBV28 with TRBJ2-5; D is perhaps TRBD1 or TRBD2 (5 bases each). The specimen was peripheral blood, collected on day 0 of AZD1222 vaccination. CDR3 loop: CASSLGVTAQYF. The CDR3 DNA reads TGTGCCAGCAGTTTGGGGGTGACGGCCCAGTACTTC.